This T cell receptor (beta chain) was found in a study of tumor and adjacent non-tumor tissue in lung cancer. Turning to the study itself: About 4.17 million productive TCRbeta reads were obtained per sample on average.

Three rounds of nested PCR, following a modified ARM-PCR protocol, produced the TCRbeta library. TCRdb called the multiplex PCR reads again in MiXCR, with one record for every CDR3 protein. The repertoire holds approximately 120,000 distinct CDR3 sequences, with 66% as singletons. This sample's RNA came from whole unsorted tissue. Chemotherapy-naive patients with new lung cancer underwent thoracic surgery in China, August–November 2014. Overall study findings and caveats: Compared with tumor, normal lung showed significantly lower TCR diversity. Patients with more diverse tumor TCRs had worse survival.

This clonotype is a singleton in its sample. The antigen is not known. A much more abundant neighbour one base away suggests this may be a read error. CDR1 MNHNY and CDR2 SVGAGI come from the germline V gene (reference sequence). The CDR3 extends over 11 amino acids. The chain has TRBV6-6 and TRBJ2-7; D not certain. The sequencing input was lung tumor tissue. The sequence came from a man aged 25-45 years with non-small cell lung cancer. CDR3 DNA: TGTGACAGCAGTGGGTCCTACGAGCAGTACTTC. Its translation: CDSSGSYEQYF.